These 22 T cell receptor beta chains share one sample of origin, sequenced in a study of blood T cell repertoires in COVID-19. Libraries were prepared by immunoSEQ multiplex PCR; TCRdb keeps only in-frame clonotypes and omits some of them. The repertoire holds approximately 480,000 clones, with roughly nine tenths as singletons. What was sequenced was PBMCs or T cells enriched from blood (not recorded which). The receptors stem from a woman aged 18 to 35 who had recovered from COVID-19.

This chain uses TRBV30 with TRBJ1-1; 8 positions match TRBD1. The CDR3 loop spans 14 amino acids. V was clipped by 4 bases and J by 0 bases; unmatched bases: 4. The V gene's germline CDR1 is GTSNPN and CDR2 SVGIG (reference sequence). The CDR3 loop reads CAWTPGQVNTEAFF. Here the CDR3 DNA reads TGTGCCTGGACCCCGGGACAGGTGAACACTGAAGCTTTCTTT.

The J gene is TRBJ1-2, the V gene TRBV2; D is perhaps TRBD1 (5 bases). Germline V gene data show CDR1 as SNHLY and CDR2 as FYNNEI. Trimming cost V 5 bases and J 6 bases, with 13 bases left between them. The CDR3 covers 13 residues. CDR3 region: CASSPTVDNGYTF. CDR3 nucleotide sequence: TGTGCCAGCAGTCCGACAGTGGATAATGGCTACACCTTC.

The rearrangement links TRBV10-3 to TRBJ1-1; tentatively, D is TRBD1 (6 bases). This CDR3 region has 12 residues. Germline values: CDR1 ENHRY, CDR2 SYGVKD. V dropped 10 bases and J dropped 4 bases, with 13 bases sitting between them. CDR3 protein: CASRGGSTEAFF. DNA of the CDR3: TGTGCCAGTAGGGGGGGGAGCACTGAAGCTTTCTTT.

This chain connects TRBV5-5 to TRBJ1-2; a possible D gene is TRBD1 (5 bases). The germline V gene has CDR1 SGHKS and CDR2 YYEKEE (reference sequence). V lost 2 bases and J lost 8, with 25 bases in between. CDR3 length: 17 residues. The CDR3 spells CASSLGLRGYLNAGYTF. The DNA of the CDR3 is TGTGCCAGCAGCTTAGGGCTCCGGGGGTACCTTAATGCGGGCTACACCTTC.

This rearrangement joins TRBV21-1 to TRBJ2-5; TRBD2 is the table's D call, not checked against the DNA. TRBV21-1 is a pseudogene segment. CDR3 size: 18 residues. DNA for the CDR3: TGTGCCAGCAGCAAGTTCGGGACTAGTGATGAAGAGCGGGAGACCCAGTACTTC. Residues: CASSKFGTSDEERETQYF.

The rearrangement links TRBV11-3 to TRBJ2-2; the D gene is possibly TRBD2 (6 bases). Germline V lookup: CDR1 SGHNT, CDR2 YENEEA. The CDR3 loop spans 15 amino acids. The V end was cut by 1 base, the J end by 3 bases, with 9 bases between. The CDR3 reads CASSLVGGDTGELFF. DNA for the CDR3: TGTGCCAGCAGCTTAGTCGGAGGGGACACCGGGGAGCTGTTTTTT.

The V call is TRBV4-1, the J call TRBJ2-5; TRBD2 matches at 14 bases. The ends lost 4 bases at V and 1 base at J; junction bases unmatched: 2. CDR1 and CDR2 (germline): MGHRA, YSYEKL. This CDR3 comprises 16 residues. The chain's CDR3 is CASSRGLAGAQETQYF. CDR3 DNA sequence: TGCGCCAGCAGCCGGGGACTAGCGGGGGCCCAAGAGACCCAGTACTTC.

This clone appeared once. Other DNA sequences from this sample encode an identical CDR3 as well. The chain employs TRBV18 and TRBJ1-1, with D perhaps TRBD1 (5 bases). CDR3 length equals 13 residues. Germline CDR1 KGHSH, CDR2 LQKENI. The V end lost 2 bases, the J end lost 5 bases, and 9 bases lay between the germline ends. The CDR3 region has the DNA TGTGCCAGCTCACCAGGGCAGGGTACTGAAGCTTTCTTT. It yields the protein CASSPGQGTEAFF.

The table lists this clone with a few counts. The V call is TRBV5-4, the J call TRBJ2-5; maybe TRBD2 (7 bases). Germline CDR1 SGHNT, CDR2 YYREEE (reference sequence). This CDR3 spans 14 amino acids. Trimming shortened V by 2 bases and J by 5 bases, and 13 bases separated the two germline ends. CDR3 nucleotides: TGTGCCAGCAGCTTCCAGGGGCGGGAGGAGACCCAGTACTTC. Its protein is CASSFQGREETQYF.

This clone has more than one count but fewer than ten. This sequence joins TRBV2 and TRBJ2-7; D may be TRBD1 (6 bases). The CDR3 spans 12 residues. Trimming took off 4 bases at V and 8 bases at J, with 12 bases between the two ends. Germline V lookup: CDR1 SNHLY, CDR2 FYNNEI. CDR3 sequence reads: CASSVGTPQQYF. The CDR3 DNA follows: TGTGCCAGCAGTGTTGGGACACCACAGCAGTACTTC.

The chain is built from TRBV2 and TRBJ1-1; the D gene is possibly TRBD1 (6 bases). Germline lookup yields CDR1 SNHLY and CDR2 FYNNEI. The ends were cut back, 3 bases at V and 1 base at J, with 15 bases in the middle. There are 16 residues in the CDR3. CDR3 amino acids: CASSDAGQGRNTEAFF. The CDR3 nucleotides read TGTGCCAGCAGTGACGCCGGGCAGGGGAGGAACACTGAAGCTTTCTTT.

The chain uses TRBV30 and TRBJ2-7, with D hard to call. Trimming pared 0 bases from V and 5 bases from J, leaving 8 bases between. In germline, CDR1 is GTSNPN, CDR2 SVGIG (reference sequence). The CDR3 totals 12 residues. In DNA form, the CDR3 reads TGTGCCTGGAGTGTAAACAGCAACGAGCAGTACTTC. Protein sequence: CAWSVNSNEQYF.

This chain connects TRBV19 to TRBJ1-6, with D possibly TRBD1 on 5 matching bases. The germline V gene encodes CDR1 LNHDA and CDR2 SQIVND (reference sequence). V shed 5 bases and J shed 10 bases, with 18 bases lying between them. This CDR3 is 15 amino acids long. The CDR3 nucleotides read TGTGCCAGTAGTGCTGACAGTAATCCGGAATCACCCCTCCACTTT. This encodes CASSADSNPESPLHF.

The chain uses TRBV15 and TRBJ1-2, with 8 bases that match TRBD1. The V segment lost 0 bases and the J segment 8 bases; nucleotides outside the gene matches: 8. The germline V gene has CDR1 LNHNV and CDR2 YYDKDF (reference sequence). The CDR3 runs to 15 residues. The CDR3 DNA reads TGTGCCACCAGCAGAGATCGGGCCGGACAGGGCGGCTACACCTTC. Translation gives CATSRDRAGQGGYTF.

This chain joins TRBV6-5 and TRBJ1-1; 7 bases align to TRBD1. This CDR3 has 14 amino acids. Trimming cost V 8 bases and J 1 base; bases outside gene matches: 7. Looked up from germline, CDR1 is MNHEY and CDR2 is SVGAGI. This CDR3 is CASLGPGGNTEAFF. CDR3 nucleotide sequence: TGTGCCAGCCTCGGGCCAGGGGGGAACACTGAAGCTTTCTTT.

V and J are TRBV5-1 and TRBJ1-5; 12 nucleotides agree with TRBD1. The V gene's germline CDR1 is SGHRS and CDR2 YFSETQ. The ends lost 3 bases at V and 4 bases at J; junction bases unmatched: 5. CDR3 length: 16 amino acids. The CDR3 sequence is CASSSGTGGGNQPQHF. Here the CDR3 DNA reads TGCGCCAGCAGCTCAGGGACAGGGGGCGGGAATCAGCCCCAGCATTTT.

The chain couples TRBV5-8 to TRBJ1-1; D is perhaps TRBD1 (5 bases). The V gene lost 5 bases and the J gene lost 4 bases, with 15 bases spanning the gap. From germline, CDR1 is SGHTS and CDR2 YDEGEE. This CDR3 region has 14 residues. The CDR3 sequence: CASRLVRVGTEAFF. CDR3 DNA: TGTGCCAGCAGACTGGTCAGGGTTGGCACTGAAGCTTTCTTT.

The CDR3 here is CAWSRSGYYGYTF. Here the CDR3 DNA reads TGTGCCTGGAGTAGGTCAGGATACTATGGCTACACCTTC. The chain couples TRBV30 to TRBJ1-2, with D unresolved. V lost 2 bases to trimming and J lost 3 bases, with 10 bases between them. Per germline, CDR1 GTSNPN and CDR2 SVGIG (reference sequence). This CDR3 spans 13 amino acids.

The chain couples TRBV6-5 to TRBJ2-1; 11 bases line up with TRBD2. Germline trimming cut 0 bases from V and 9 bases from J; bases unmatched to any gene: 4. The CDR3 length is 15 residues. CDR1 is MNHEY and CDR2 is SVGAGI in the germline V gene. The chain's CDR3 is CASSYSILAGGEQFF. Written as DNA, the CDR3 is TGTGCCAGCAGTTACTCGATTCTAGCGGGGGGTGAGCAGTTCTTC.

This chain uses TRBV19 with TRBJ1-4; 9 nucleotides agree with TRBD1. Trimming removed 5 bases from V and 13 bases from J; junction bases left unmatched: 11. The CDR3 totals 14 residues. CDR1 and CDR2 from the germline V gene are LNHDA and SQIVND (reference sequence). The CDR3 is CASSSIVQGARLFF. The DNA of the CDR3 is TGTGCCAGTAGTTCAATCGTACAGGGGGCGCGACTGTTTTTT.

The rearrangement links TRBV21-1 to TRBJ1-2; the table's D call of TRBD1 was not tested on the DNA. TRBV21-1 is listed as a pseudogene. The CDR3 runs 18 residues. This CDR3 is CATSSSQVIRGPLGGYTF. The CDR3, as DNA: TGTGCCACCTCAAGCTCGCAGGTGATCAGGGGGCCTTTAGGAGGCTACACCTTC.

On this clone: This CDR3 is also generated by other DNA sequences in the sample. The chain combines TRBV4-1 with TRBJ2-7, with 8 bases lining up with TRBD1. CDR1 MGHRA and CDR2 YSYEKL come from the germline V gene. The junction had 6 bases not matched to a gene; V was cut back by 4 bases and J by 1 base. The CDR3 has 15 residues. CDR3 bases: TGCGCCAGCAGCCCGAGGACAGGGATTTCCTACGAGCAGTACTTC. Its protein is CASSPRTGISYEQYF.